This TCR beta chain derives from a study of blood T cell repertoires in COVID-19. Across the whole study: Samples taken during acute and convalescent COVID-19 were collected in the United States, Italy and Spain.

With 2 bases clipped from V and 5 bases from J, the junction kept 2 bases outside the gene matches. The CDR3 runs 15 residues. Germline-derived CDR1 and CDR2 are MDHEN and SYDVKM. Original methodology: Scientists estimated how many nucleated cells there were by amplifying reference gene primers. Some clones are missing from TCRdb's copy, which holds only in-frame ones; the method was immunoSEQ multiplex PCR. From that table come the V and J calls and clone size; the DNA was used to work out D and trimming. Counted here are approximately 72,000 clones, around nine tenths occurring once; the ten biggest clones make up around 13%.

The sequence was collected from a woman aged 60 to 75 with acute or convalescent COVID-19. The sequenced sample consisted of peripheral blood. The rearrangement uses TRBV28 and TRBJ2-2; 10 nucleotides line up with TRBD1. As DNA, the CDR3 is TGTGCCAGCAGTTTAAGGACAGGGGGGACCGGGGAGCTGTTTTTT. This sequence encodes CASSLRTGGTGELFF.